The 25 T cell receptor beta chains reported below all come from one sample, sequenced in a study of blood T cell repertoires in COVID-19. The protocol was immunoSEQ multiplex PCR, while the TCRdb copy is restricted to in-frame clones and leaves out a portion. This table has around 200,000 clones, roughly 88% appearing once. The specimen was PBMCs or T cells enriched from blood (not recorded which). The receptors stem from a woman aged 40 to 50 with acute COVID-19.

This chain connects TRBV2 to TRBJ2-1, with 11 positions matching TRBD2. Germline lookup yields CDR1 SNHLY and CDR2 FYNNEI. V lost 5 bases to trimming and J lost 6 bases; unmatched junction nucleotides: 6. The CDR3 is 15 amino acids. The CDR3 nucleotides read TGTGCCAGCAGTATAGCGGGGGGGCCCGCCAATGAGCAGTTCTTC. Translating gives CASSIAGGPANEQFF.

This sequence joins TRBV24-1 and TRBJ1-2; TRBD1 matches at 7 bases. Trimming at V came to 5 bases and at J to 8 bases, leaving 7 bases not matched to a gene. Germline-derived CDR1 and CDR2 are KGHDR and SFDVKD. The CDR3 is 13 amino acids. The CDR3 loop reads CATSGRTGEGYTF. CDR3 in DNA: TGTGCCACCAGTGGCCGAACAGGGGAGGGCTACACCTTC.

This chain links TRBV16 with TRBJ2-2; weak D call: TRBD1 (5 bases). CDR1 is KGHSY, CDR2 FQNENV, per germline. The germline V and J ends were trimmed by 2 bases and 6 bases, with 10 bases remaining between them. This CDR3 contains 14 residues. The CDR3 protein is CASSQLRESGELFF. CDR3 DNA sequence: TGTGCCAGCAGCCAACTCAGGGAATCCGGGGAGCTGTTTTTT.

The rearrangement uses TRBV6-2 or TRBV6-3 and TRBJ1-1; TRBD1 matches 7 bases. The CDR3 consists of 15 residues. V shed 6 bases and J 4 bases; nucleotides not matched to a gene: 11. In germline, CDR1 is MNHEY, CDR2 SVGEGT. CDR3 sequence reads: CASSPQRQGGTEAFF. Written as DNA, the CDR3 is TGTGCCAGCAGCCCCCAGCGACAGGGCGGCACTGAAGCTTTCTTT.

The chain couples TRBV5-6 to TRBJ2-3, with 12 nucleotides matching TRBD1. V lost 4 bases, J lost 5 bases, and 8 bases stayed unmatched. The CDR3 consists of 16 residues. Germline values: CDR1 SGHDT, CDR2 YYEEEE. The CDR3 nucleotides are TGTGCCAGCAGCGATCGGGGACAGGGGGCCGTAGATACGCAGTATTTT. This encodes CASSDRGQGAVDTQYF.

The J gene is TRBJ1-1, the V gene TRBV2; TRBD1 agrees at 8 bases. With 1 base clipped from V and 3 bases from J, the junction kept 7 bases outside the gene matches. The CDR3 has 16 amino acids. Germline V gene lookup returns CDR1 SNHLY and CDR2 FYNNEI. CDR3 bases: TGTGCCAGCAGTGAAGGGAGACAGGGGAGGTACACTGAAGCTTTCTTT. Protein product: CASSEGRQGRYTEAFF.

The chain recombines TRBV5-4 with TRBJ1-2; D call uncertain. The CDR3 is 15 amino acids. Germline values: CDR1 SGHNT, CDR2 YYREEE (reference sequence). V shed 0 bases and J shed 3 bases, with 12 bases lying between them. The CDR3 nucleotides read TGTGCCAGCAGCTTGGATCGCCAGGCAGACTATGGCTACACCTTC. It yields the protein CASSLDRQADYGYTF.

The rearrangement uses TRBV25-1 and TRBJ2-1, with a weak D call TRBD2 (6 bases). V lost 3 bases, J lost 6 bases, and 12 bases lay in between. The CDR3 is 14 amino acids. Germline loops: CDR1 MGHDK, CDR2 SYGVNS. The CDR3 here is CASSDRLEGNEQFF. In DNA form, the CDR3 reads TGTGCCAGCAGTGACCGGCTGGAGGGCAATGAGCAGTTCTTC.

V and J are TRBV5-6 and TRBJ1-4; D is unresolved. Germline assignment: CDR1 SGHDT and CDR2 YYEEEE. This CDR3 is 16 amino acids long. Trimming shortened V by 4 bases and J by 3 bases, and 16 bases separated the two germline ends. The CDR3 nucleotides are TGTGCCAGCAGCCGGGGAGGTAACAGAGCTAATGAAAAACTGTTTTTT. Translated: CASSRGGNRANEKLFF.

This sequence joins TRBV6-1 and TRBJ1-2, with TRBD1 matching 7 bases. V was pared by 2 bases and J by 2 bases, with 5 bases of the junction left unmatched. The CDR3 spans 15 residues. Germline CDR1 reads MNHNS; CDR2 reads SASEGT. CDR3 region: CASSERQGLNYGYTF. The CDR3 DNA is TGTGCCAGCAGTGAAAGACAGGGTCTGAACTATGGCTACACCTTC.

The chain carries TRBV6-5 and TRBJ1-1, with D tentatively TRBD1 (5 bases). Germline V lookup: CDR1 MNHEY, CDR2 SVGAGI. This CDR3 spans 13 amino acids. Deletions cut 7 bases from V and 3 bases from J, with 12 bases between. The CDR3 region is CASIRGVDTEAFF. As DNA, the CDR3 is TGTGCCAGCATTCGGGGGGTAGACACTGAAGCTTTCTTT.

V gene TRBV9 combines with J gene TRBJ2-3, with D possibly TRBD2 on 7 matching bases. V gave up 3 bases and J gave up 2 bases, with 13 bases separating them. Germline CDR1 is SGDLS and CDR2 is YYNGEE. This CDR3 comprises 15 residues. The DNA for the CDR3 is TGTGCCAGCAGCGAGGGGGGGTCCGTCACAGATACGCAGTATTTT. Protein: CASSEGGSVTDTQYF.

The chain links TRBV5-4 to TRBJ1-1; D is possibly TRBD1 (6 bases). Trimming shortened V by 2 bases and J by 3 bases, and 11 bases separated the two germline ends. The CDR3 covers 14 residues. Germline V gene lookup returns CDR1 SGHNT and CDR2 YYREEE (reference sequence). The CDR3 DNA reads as TGTGCCAGCAGCTTCGGGGGGCAGGACACTGAAGCTTTCTTT. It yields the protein CASSFGGQDTEAFF.

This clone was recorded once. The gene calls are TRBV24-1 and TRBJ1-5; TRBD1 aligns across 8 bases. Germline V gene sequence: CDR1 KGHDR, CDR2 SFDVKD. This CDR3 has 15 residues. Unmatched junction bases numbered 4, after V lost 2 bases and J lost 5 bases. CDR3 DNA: TGTGCCACCAGTGATTCTGGACAGGGCGATCAGCCCCAGCATTTT. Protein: CATSDSGQGDQPQHF.

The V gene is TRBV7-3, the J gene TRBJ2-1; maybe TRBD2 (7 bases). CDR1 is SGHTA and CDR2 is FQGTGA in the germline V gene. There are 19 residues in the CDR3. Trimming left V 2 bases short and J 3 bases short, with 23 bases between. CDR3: CASSLLRVGGGGSYNEQFF. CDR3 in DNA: TGTGCCAGCAGCTTATTGCGCGTGGGCGGCGGGGGCAGCTACAATGAGCAGTTCTTC.

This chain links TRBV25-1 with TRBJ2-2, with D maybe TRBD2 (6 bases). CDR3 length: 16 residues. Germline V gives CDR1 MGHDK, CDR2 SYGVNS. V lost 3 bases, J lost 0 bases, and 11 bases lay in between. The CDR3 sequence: CASSDYGTSNTGELFF. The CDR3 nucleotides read TGTGCCAGCAGTGACTACGGGACTTCGAACACCGGGGAGCTGTTTTTT.

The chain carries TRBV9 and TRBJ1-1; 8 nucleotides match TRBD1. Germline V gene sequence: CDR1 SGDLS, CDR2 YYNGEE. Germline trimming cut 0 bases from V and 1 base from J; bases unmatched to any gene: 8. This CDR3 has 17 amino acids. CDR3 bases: TGTGCCAGCAGCGTAGAAGGAACAGGGGGGAGGAACACTGAAGCTTTCTTT. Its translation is CASSVEGTGGRNTEAFF.

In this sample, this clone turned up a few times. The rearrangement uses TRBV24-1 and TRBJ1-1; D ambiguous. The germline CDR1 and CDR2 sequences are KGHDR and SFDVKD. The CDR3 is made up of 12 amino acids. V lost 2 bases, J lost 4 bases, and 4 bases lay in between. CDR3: CATSDSSTEAFF. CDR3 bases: TGTGCCACCAGTGATTCCAGCACTGAAGCTTTCTTT.

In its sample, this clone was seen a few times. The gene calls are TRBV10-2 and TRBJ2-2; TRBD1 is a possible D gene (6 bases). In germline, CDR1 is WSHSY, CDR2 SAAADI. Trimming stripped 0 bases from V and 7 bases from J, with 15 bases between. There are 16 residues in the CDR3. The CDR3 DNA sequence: TGCGCCAGCAGTGAGTCCGACAGGAAATTGGACGGGGAGCTGTTTTTT. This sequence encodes CASSESDRKLDGELFF.

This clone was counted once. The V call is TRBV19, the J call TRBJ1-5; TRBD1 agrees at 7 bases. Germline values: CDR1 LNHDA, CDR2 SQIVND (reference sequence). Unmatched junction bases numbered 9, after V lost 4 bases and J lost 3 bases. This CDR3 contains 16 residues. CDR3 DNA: TGTGCCAGTAGTACCCGGGCAGGGGGTGACAATCAGCCCCAGCATTTT. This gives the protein CASSTRAGGDNQPQHF.

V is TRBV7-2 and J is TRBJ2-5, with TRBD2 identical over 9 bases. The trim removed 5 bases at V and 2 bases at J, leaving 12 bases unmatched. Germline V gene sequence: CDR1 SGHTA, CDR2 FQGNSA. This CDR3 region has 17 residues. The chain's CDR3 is CASSGRISGGGQETQYF. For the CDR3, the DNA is TGTGCCAGCAGCGGGCGGATTAGCGGGGGTGGACAAGAGACCCAGTACTTC.

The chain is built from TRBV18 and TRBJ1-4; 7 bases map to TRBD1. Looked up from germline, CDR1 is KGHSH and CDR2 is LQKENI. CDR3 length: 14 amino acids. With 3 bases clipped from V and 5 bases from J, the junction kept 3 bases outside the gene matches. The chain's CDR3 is CASSPRDSNEKLFF. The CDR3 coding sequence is TGTGCCAGCTCACCTAGGGACAGCAATGAAAAACTGTTTTTT.

CDR3 sequence: CARSFDSSYEQYV. CDR3 DNA: TGTGCCAGAAGCTTCGACAGTTCCTACGAGCAGTACGTC. J is TRBJ2-7 and V is TRBV5-3; a possible D gene is TRBD1 (5 bases). TRBV5-3 falls under the ORF class, with uncertain function. This CDR3 is 13 amino acids long. The V end lost 2 bases, the J end lost 1 base, and 7 bases lay between the germline ends.

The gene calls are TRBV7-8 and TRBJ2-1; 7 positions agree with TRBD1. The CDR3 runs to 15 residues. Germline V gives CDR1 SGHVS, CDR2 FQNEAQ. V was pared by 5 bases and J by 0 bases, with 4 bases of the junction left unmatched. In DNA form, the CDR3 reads TGTGCCAGCAGCCCACGGGACAGCTCCTACAATGAGCAGTTCTTC. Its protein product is CASSPRDSSYNEQFF.

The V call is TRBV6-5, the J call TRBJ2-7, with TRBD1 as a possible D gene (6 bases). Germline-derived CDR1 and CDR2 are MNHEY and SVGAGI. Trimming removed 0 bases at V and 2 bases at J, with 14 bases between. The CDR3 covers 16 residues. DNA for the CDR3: TGTGCCAGCAGTTACTCGGGGGCAGAAAATACCTACGAGCAGTACTTC. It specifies CASSYSGAENTYEQYF.